This TCR beta chain was identified during a study of blood T cell repertoires in COVID-19. Study-wide background: Samples representing acute and convalescent COVID-19 were sourced from the United States, Italy and Spain.

The CDR3 length is 16 residues. Per germline, CDR1 SGHRS and CDR2 YFSETQ. V shed 7 bases, J shed 5 bases, and the junction held 11 bases outside the gene matches. Using immunoSEQ multiplex PCR, the repertoire was profiled, and TCRdb retains in-frame clones only, with some absent. The table includes around 120,000 clones, roughly 90% detected once. The sequencing sample was made of peripheral blood. The receptor's source is a man in his fifties or sixties with COVID-19, enrolled during active disease. The J gene is TRBJ2-4, the V gene TRBV5-1, with 11 bases lining up with TRBD1. CDR3 bases: TGCGCCAGCGCCAGGGGGACAGGGGGTGCGCAAAACATTCAGTACTTC. Residues: CASARGTGGAQNIQYF.